The 22 T cell receptor beta chains given below trace back to one sample, sequenced in a study of T-cell memory formation after mild COVID-19. One entry per CDR3 protein, called by TCRdb with MiXCR from the 5' RACE reads. The data hold under 400,000 distinct CDR3 sequences, with around 20% observed a single time. Sequenced input: PBMCs or a T cell subset sorted from them (not recorded which). The receptors shown here come from an adult woman who had mild COVID-19 (a few samples of this study predate the infection). Cell type and time point are not known.

The chain employs TRBV27 and TRBJ2-1; D uncertain. The germline CDR1 and CDR2 sequences are MNHEY and SMNVEV (reference sequence). Deletions cut 4 bases from V and 0 bases from J, with 7 bases between. This CDR3 spans 14 amino acids. The chain's CDR3 is CASSSFSSYNEQFF. The DNA of the CDR3 is TGTGCCAGCAGTTCGTTCAGCTCCTACAATGAGCAGTTCTTC.

The chain uses TRBV6-1 and TRBJ2-7; D not certain. Germline V gene lookup returns CDR1 MNHNS and CDR2 SASEGT. The CDR3 totals 13 residues. The V end lost 0 bases, the J end lost 2 bases, and 5 bases lay between the germline ends. In nucleotides, the CDR3 is TGTGCCAGCAGTGAAGCCCGAACCTACGAGCAGTACTTC. This sequence encodes CASSEARTYEQYF.

This clonotype appeared a few times. The J gene is TRBJ1-5, the V gene TRBV7-4; D is unclear. CDR1 is SGHVT, CDR2 SQSDAQ, per germline. The CDR3 spans 12 residues. The germline V and J ends were trimmed by 1 base and 5 bases, with 3 bases remaining between them. In DNA, the CDR3 is TGTGCCAGCAGCTTAGAACATCAGCCCCAGCATTTT. Translating gives CASSLEHQPQHF.

The chain joins TRBV12-3 or TRBV12-4 to TRBJ2-1; 13 positions agree with TRBD2. The V segment lost 3 bases and the J segment 3 bases; nucleotides outside the gene matches: 2. The CDR3 totals 16 residues. The CDR3 DNA sequence: TGTGCCAGCAGTTTTACTAGCGGGGGGGGCTACAATGAGCAGTTCTTC. This translates into CASSFTSGGGYNEQFF.

This clonotype was counted only a few times. Here the CDR3 DNA reads TGTGCCAGCAGTTACTCGAATGGCGGGACAGCGGTCCACGAGCAGTACTTC. The encoded protein is CASSYSNGGTAVHEQYF. V is TRBV6-6 and J is TRBJ2-7; possibly TRBD1 for D (7 bases). V shed 0 bases and J shed 5 bases, with 20 bases lying between them. The CDR3 loop spans 17 amino acids. CDR1 is MNHNY, CDR2 SVGAGI, per germline (reference sequence).

This clonotype has at least ten counts. This rearrangement joins TRBV6-6 to TRBJ2-3; 12 bases are shared with TRBD1. The CDR3 has 16 amino acids. CDR1 is MNHNY and CDR2 is SVGAGI in the germline V gene (reference sequence). V shed 2 bases and J 8 bases; nucleotides not matched to a gene: 8. The CDR3 nucleotides are TGTGCCAGCAGTTACCCCCGGGACAGGGGGCGTCTTACGCAGTATTTT. It translates to CASSYPRDRGRLTQYF.

The DNA for the CDR3 is TGTGCCAGCAGGGCGAGGGAGGGGGAAAGCAATCAGCCCCAGCATTTT. It specifies CASRAREGESNQPQHF. This chain links TRBV6-1 with TRBJ1-5, with D perhaps TRBD1 (6 bases). V lost 6 bases and J 1 base, leaving 16 bases between the germline ends. This CDR3 spans 16 amino acids. Germline V CDR1 and CDR2: MNHNS, SASEGT.

This clonotype appeared a few times. The chain joins TRBV9 to TRBJ2-3; possibly TRBD2 for D (5 bases). Germline-derived CDR1 and CDR2 are SGDLS and YYNGEE. V was clipped by 0 bases and J by 6 bases, with 14 bases between them. The CDR3 runs 15 residues. CDR3 region: CASSVEGSVIDTQYF. The CDR3 bases are TGTGCCAGCAGCGTAGAGGGTAGCGTGATCGATACGCAGTATTTT.

This clonotype was seen a handful of times. CDR3 loop: CATSEPYTGELFF. The CDR3 DNA reads as TGTGCCACCAGTGAACCATACACCGGGGAGCTGTTTTTT. The rearrangement joins TRBV24-1 to TRBJ2-2; D unclear. Germline lookup yields CDR1 KGHDR and CDR2 SFDVKD. Trimming left V 4 bases short and J 3 bases short, with 5 bases between. The CDR3 is 13 amino acids.

The chain has TRBV7-3 and TRBJ1-1, with D tentatively TRBD1 (6 bases). The ends were cut back, 2 bases at V and 1 base at J, with 11 bases in the middle. The V gene's germline CDR1 is SGHTA and CDR2 FQGTGA. The CDR3 consists of 15 residues. The CDR3 is CASSLSDSPNTEAFF. The CDR3 coding sequence is TGTGCCAGCAGCTTATCGGACAGCCCGAACACTGAAGCTTTCTTT.

This clonotype was picked up a small number of times. The chain couples TRBV7-9 to TRBJ1-3, with D hard to call. The CDR3 loop spans 16 amino acids. The germline CDR1 and CDR2 sequences are SEHNR and FQNEAQ (reference sequence). Trimming left V 7 bases short and J 0 bases short, with 16 bases between. This chain's CDR3 is CASTYPLMSSGNTIYF. The CDR3 bases are TGTGCCAGCACCTATCCCTTAATGAGCTCTGGAAACACCATATATTTT.

This clonotype was detected ten times or more. The chain combines TRBV11-2 with TRBJ2-1, with 11 bases identical to TRBD2. The junction had 3 bases not matched to a gene; V was cut back by 5 bases and J by 3 bases. CDR3 length: 15 residues. Looked up from germline, CDR1 is SGHAT and CDR2 is FQNNGV. CDR3 loop: CASSRGLAGYNEQFF. CDR3 DNA sequence: TGTGCCAGCAGCCGTGGACTAGCGGGCTACAATGAGCAGTTCTTC.

As concerns this clonotype: This may come from a read error, since a much larger clone is one base off. The gene calls are TRBV15 and TRBJ2-3; D remains unclear. Germline V gives CDR1 LNHNV, CDR2 YYDKDF (reference sequence). Trimming pared 4 bases from V and 3 bases from J, leaving 11 bases between. CDR3 length: 14 amino acids. The CDR3 region has the DNA TGTGCCACCAGCATCAAGGCTATAACAGATACGCAGTATTTT. Protein sequence: CATSIKAITDTQYF. Combining the CDR3 with reference TRBV15 and TRBJ2-3 gives the whole variable domain DAMVIQNPRYQVTQFGKPVTLSCSQTLNHNVMYWYQQKSSQAPKLLFHYYDKDFNNEADTPDNFQSRRPNTSFCFLDIRSPGLGDTAMYLCATSIKAITDTQYFGPGTRLTVL.

This chain joins TRBV12-3 or TRBV12-4 and TRBJ1-1; maybe TRBD1 (5 bases). Trimming cost V 7 bases and J 6 bases, with 12 bases left between them. The CDR3 loop spans 12 amino acids. This CDR3 reads CASTLQDAEAFF. The CDR3, as DNA: TGTGCCAGCACCCTACAGGACGCTGAAGCTTTCTTT.

The chain links TRBV7-9 to TRBJ1-4; D unclear. Between the trimmed V and J ends, which lost 7 bases and 5 bases, there was a span of 11 bases. Germline V gene lookup returns CDR1 SEHNR and CDR2 FQNEAQ (reference sequence). This CDR3 has 13 amino acids. CDR3 region: CASIPEENEKLFF. CDR3 sequence (DNA): TGTGCCAGCATCCCCGAAGAGAATGAAAAACTGTTTTTT.

The table lists this clonotype with a few counts. The genes are TRBV7-9 and TRBJ1-4; TRBD1 matches 10 bases. The length of the CDR3 is 14 residues. Trimming took 4 bases from V and 11 from J; bases not matched to a gene: 7. Germline CDR1 SEHNR, CDR2 FQNEAQ (reference sequence). The chain's CDR3 is CASSSDRGEEKLFF. CDR3 in DNA: TGTGCCAGCAGCTCGGACAGGGGGGAAGAGAAACTGTTTTTT. The entire variable domain, with the rest obtained from reference TRBV7-9 and TRBJ1-4, is as follows: DTGVSQNPRHKITKRGQNVTFRCDPISEHNRLYWYRQTLGQGPEFLTYFQNEAQLEKSRLLSDRFSAERPKGSFSTLEIQRTEQGDSAMYLCASSSDRGEEKLFFGSGTQLSVL.

This clonotype was detected a few times. The CDR3 loop is CATRDREFHEQYF. The CDR3 DNA reads TGTGCCACCCGGGACAGGGAATTCCACGAGCAGTACTTC. The gene calls are TRBV6-6 and TRBJ2-7; 9 nucleotides match TRBD1. The CDR3 spans 13 residues. Germline V CDR1 and CDR2: MNHNY, SVGAGI (reference sequence). Trimming cost V 10 bases and J 5 bases; bases outside gene matches: 9.

As DNA, the CDR3 is TGTGCCAGCAGCTTTATCGGGGATCAGCCCCAGCATTTT. This codes for CASSFIGDQPQHF. The chain joins TRBV7-9 to TRBJ1-5; D is uncertain. The ends were cut back, 3 bases at V and 5 bases at J, with 8 bases in the middle. The CDR3 extends over 13 amino acids. Germline V lookup: CDR1 SEHNR, CDR2 FQNEAQ (reference sequence).

This clonotype was counted ten times or more. The chain combines TRBV14 with TRBJ2-5, with a weak D call TRBD1 (6 bases). This CDR3 is built from 13 residues. Germline V gives CDR1 SGHDN, CDR2 FVKESK. Trimming took off 0 bases at V and 10 bases at J, with 12 bases between the two ends. This CDR3 reads CASSQDQGTSQYF. The CDR3 region has the DNA TGTGCCAGCAGCCAAGATCAGGGGACCAGCCAGTACTTC.

The chain carries TRBV7-9 and TRBJ2-4; D remains ambiguous. The germline CDR1 and CDR2 sequences are SEHNR and FQNEAQ (reference sequence). Deletions cut 4 bases from V and 0 bases from J, with 10 bases between. There are 15 residues in the CDR3. CDR3 sequence: CASSYVLGAKNIQYF. Written as DNA, the CDR3 is TGTGCCAGCAGCTATGTCCTGGGAGCCAAAAACATTCAGTACTTC.

The chain is built from TRBV6-5 and TRBJ1-6; D call uncertain. Trimming stripped 4 bases from V and 7 bases from J, with 14 bases between. The CDR3 sequence is 15 residues long. Germline assignment: CDR1 MNHEY and CDR2 SVGAGI. In DNA, the CDR3 is TGTGCCAGCAGTTCCCACAGTGGAGGGAATTCACCCCTCCACTTT. Its protein product is CASSSHSGGNSPLHF.

This clonotype was seen once. This chain links TRBV19 with TRBJ2-1; 7 positions agree with TRBD2. Per germline, CDR1 LNHDA and CDR2 SQIVND (reference sequence). V shed 5 bases, J shed 4 bases, and the junction held 5 bases outside the gene matches. CDR3 length: 14 residues. CDR3: CASSPQRGYNEQFF. DNA of the CDR3: TGTGCCAGTAGTCCTCAGCGGGGTTACAATGAGCAGTTCTTC.